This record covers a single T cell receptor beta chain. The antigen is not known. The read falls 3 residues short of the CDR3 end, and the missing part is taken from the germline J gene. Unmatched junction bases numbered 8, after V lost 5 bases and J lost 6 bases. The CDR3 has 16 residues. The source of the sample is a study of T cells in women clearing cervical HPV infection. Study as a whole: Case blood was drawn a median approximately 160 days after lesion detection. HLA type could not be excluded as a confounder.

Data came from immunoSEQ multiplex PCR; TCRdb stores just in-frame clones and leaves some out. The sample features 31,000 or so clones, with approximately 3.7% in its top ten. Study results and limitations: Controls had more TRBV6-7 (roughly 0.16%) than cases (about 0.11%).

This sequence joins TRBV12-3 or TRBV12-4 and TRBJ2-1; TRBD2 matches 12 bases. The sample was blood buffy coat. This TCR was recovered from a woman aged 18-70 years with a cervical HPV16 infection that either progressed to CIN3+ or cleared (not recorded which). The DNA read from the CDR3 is TGTGCCAGCAGTGCCCTAATGGGACTAGCGGGCAATGAG. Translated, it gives CASSALMGLAGNE. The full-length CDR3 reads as CASSALMGLAGNEQFF.